The source of this TCR beta chain is a study of graft-versus-host responses after intestinal transplantation. Overall study: Every recipient underwent anti-thymocyte globulin induction, then tacrolimus and steroids for roughly 3 years. Findings and limits, study-wide: Individuals carrying graft-donor T cell macrochimerism showed high graft-versus-host to host-versus-graft clonal ratios in allografts. GvH clones surfaced in recipient marrow, some emerging earlier in ileum or blood. Early post-transplant falls in HvG clones accompanied the peak levels of circulating GvH clones.

Sequenced by immunoSEQ multiplex PCR; TCRdb stores in-frame clones only, minus some. This table has 85,000 to 100,000 clones, 80% to 95% appearing once. V shed 4 bases and J 5 bases; nucleotides not matched to a gene: 8. CDR1 SGHRS and CDR2 YFSETQ come from the germline V gene. This CDR3 is built from 15 residues. With respect to this clone: Its antigen remains unknown.

Sequences were derived from unstimulated CD8+ T cells sorted from spleen or lymph node cells, sampled before transplant. This receptor was taken from a human donor who was the organ donor for an intestinal transplant. This rearrangement joins TRBV5-1 to TRBJ2-7, with 11 bases lining up with TRBD1. CDR3 sequence reads: CASSQDRGLDNEQYF. CDR3 coding DNA: TGCGCCAGCAGCCAGGACAGGGGGCTTGATAACGAGCAGTACTTC. Supplemented by reference TRBV5-1 and TRBJ2-7, the full variable domain reads KAGVTQTPRYLIKTRGQQVTLSCSPISGHRSVSWYQQTPGQGLQFLFEYFSETQRNKGNFPGRFSGRQFSNSRSEMNVSTLELGDSALYLCASSQDRGLDNEQYFGPGTRLTVT.